The 21 T cell receptor beta chains below come from one sample, sequenced in a study of blood T cell repertoires in COVID-19. Clones were read by immunoSEQ multiplex PCR, and TCRdb kept only the in-frame ones, dropping some. The data contain some 200,000 clones, around 84% of them seen just once; the ten biggest clones take up approximately 15%. The sequencing sample was made of peripheral blood. Every receptor here comes from a man in his thirties or forties with active or convalescent COVID-19.

The CDR3 protein is CASSFQGSSGNTIYF. In DNA, the CDR3 is TGTGCCAGCAGCTTTCAGGGGAGCTCTGGAAACACCATATATTTT. The chain employs TRBV11-2 and TRBJ1-3, with D tentatively TRBD1 (6 bases). The germline V gene has CDR1 SGHAT and CDR2 FQNNGV. V lost 3 bases, J lost 0 bases, and 9 bases lay in between. The CDR3 contains 15 residues.

The J gene is TRBJ2-1, the V gene TRBV27, with 9 bases identical to TRBD2. The germline gives CDR1 MNHEY, CDR2 SMNVEV (reference sequence). CDR3 length: 14 residues. The trim removed 4 bases at V and 6 bases at J, leaving 4 bases unmatched. CDR3 loop: CASSSGTSFNEQFF. The CDR3 DNA is TGTGCCAGCAGTTCCGGGACTAGCTTCAATGAGCAGTTCTTC.

This chain connects TRBV30 to TRBJ2-7; 14 bases match TRBD2. There are 15 residues in the CDR3. V shed 5 bases, J shed 5 bases, and the junction held 8 bases outside the gene matches. Germline V gene lookup returns CDR1 GTSNPN and CDR2 SVGIG (reference sequence). In nucleotides, the CDR3 is TGTGCCTGGGGGGGGACTAGCGGGAGTTTCAACGAGCAGTACTTC. As protein: CAWGGTSGSFNEQYF.

In its sample, this clone was seen once. CDR3 DNA: TGTGCCAGCAGCCTGGGACAGGGGGTCTACGAGCAGTACTTC. Translating it yields CASSLGQGVYEQYF. This rearrangement joins TRBV7-2 to TRBJ2-7, with 11 bases fitting TRBD1. V shed 5 bases, J shed 3 bases, and the junction held 3 bases outside the gene matches. From germline, CDR1 is SGHTA and CDR2 FQGNSA. CDR3 length equals 14 residues.

This chain links TRBV4-1 with TRBJ1-5, with 7 bases fitting TRBD1. Germline CDR1 reads MGHRA; CDR2 reads YSYEKL. This CDR3 is 15 amino acids long. J was trimmed by 7 bases and V by 5 bases; bases with no gene match: 11. The CDR3 DNA reads TGCGCCAGCAGCGAGGACAGGCCGCGAGGGCAGCCCCAGCATTTT. This translates into CASSEDRPRGQPQHF.

Here the CDR3 reads CASSSDTWGQREAFF. In DNA, the CDR3 is TGTGCCAGCAGCTCGGACACTTGGGGGCAACGAGAAGCTTTCTTT. The chain couples TRBV5-4 to TRBJ1-1, with a tentative D call TRBD1 (6 bases). The germline V and J ends were trimmed by 3 bases and 8 bases, with 20 bases remaining between them. The CDR3 length is 15 residues. The germline CDR1 and CDR2 sequences are SGHNT and YYREEE (reference sequence).

This clone was recorded many times. The rearrangement links TRBV9 to TRBJ2-1; 7 bases agree with TRBD2. The CDR3 length is 14 residues. Trimming cost V 5 bases and J 2 bases; bases outside gene matches: 4. CDR1 is SGDLS and CDR2 is YYNGEE in the germline V gene. CDR3 coding DNA: TGTGCCAGCAGTTCAGCGGGAACCTACAATGAGCAGTTCTTC. The encoded protein is CASSSAGTYNEQFF. Looking up the rest from reference TRBV9 and TRBJ2-1 gives the full variable domain: DSGVTQTPKHLITATGQRVTLRCSPRSGDLSVYWYQQSLDQGLQFLIQYYNGEERAKGNILERFSAQQFPDLHSELNLSSLELGDSALYFCASSSAGTYNEQFFGPGTRLTVL.

This clone was seen a single time. The chain has TRBV12-3 or TRBV12-4 and TRBJ2-7, with 7 bases aligning to TRBD1. The ends lost 5 bases at V and 5 bases at J; junction bases unmatched: 6. The CDR3 runs 13 residues. This chain's CDR3 is CASSLTGDHEQYV. The CDR3 region has the DNA TGTGCCAGCAGTCTCACAGGGGACCACGAGCAGTACGTC.

The chain employs TRBV12-5 and TRBJ2-7, with TRBD1 matching over 9 bases. The CDR3 runs to 13 residues. CDR1 and CDR2 (germline): LGHNT, FRNRAP. With V trimmed by 4 bases and J by 6 bases, 4 bases remained unmatched. In DNA, the CDR3 is TGTGCTAGTGGTTGGGACAGGGTAAGCGAGCAGTACTTC. It yields the protein CASGWDRVSEQYF.

This sequence joins TRBV28 and TRBJ1-1; possible D gene TRBD1, 6 bases. V shed 4 bases and J shed 2 bases, with 8 bases lying between them. CDR3 length equals 13 residues. CDR1 is MDHEN, CDR2 SYDVKM, per germline. The CDR3 reads CASSSGANTEAFF. CDR3 coding DNA: TGTGCCAGCAGTTCAGGGGCAAACACTGAAGCTTTCTTT.

CDR3 amino acids: CASSISGSRETQYF. CDR3 nucleotide sequence: TGTGCCAGTAGTATAAGCGGGAGTAGGGAGACCCAGTACTTC. This chain connects TRBV19 to TRBJ2-5; the match to TRBD2 covers 8 bases. The CDR3 has 14 amino acids. Germline assignment: CDR1 LNHDA and CDR2 SQIVND (reference sequence). After removal of 2 bases from V and 5 bases from J, the junction contained 4 bases not matched to a gene.

The rearrangement joins TRBV15 to TRBJ1-3, with D unresolved. This CDR3 is 15 amino acids long. Germline V CDR1 and CDR2: LNHNV, YYDKDF (reference sequence). Between the trimmed V and J ends, which lost 0 bases and 7 bases, there was a span of 13 bases. CDR3: CATSRDREVRNTIYF. The DNA of the CDR3 is TGTGCCACCAGCAGAGATCGGGAGGTTCGGAACACCATATATTTT.

The chain is built from TRBV7-6 and TRBJ2-3; 10 bases fit TRBD2. The V segment lost 5 bases and the J segment 2 bases; nucleotides outside the gene matches: 10. The CDR3 covers 17 residues. CDR1 is SGHVS and CDR2 is FNYEAQ in the germline V gene. CDR3 bases: TGTGCCAGCAGCCCCCGACCCCTAGCGGGGGACACAGATACGCAGTATTTT. Protein: CASSPRPLAGDTDTQYF. The variable domain in full, completed from reference TRBV7-6 and TRBJ2-3, reads GAGVSQSPRYKVTKRGQDVALRCDPISGHVSLYWYRQALGQGPEFLTYFNYEAQQDKSGLPNDRFSAERPEGSISTLTIQRTEQRDSAMYRCASSPRPLAGDTDTQYFGPGTRLTVL.

V is TRBV6-1 and J is TRBJ1-1; no clear D. The CDR3 extends over 16 amino acids. Trimming removed 0 bases from V and 3 bases from J, with 14 bases in between. Germline assignment: CDR1 MNHNS and CDR2 SASEGT. The CDR3 nucleotides read TGTGCCAGCAGTGAAGCGGGAGCAGGTCGGCACACTGAAGCTTTCTTT. Its protein is CASSEAGAGRHTEAFF.

V and J are TRBV4-1 and TRBJ2-5; D remains ambiguous. Trimming took off 0 bases at V and 2 bases at J, with 7 bases between the two ends. The CDR3 sequence is 14 residues long. Looked up from germline, CDR1 is MGHRA and CDR2 is YSYEKL. The CDR3 spells CASSQDLAQETQYF. In DNA form, the CDR3 reads TGCGCCAGCAGCCAAGATTTGGCTCAAGAGACCCAGTACTTC.

The genes are TRBV20-1 and TRBJ1-2; D call uncertain. CDR1 is DFQATT, CDR2 SNEGSKA, per germline (reference sequence). Trimming cost V 5 bases and J 6 bases, with 10 bases left between them. This CDR3 is built from 11 residues. DNA of the CDR3: TGCAGTGCTTACGGAGGAGATGGCTACACCTTC. It yields the protein CSAYGGDGYTF.

The chain uses TRBV5-4 and TRBJ2-3, with 9 nucleotides matching TRBD2. V dropped 0 bases and J dropped 4; count of bases not matched to a gene: 3. Germline V gene data show CDR1 as SGHNT and CDR2 as YYREEE (reference sequence). The length of the CDR3 is 15 residues. This CDR3 is CASSLEASGADTQYF. DNA for the CDR3: TGTGCCAGCAGCTTGGAGGCTAGCGGGGCAGATACGCAGTATTTT. The full variable domain, completed using reference TRBV5-4 and TRBJ2-3, is ETGVTQSPTHLIKTRGQQVTLRCSSQSGHNTVSWYQQALGQGPQFIFQYYREEENGRGNFPPRFSGLQFPNYSSELNVNALELDDSALYLCASSLEASGADTQYFGPGTRLTVL.

V gene TRBV2 combines with J gene TRBJ1-1, with D perhaps TRBD1 (5 bases). This CDR3 is built from 15 residues. V was clipped by 8 bases and J by 3 bases, with 19 bases between them. Germline CDR1 is SNHLY and CDR2 is FYNNEI. This chain's CDR3 is CASLFRAAYDTEAFF. The DNA of the CDR3 is TGTGCCAGCTTATTCAGGGCTGCTTACGACACTGAAGCTTTCTTT.

The rearrangement uses TRBV28 and TRBJ1-5, with unresolved D. Trimming cost V 6 bases and J 7 bases, with 10 bases left between them. Germline V gene data show CDR1 as MDHEN and CDR2 as SYDVKM. The CDR3 is made up of 12 amino acids. For the CDR3, the DNA is TGTGCCAGCAGAAGAGCGGTACAGCCCCAGCATTTT. Protein sequence: CASRRAVQPQHF.

The chain couples TRBV9 to TRBJ2-1; 12 nucleotides line up with TRBD2. J lost 5 bases, V lost 3 bases, and 6 bases had no gene match. The germline gives CDR1 SGDLS, CDR2 YYNGEE. The CDR3 has 16 residues. CDR3 coding DNA: TGTGCCAGCAGCGCCGGACTAGCGGGAATGGACAATGAGCAGTTCTTC. It translates to CASSAGLAGMDNEQFF. Combining the CDR3 with reference TRBV9 and TRBJ2-1 gives the whole variable domain DSGVTQTPKHLITATGQRVTLRCSPRSGDLSVYWYQQSLDQGLQFLIQYYNGEERAKGNILERFSAQQFPDLHSELNLSSLELGDSALYFCASSAGLAGMDNEQFFGPGTRLTVL.

This chain connects TRBV14 to TRBJ1-6; maybe TRBD1 (5 bases). The CDR3 contains 17 residues. V lost 2 bases, J lost 0 bases, and 11 bases lay in between. Germline lookup yields CDR1 SGHDN and CDR2 FVKESK. The CDR3 loop is CASSQLLGGSYNSPLHF. The DNA for the CDR3 is TGTGCCAGCAGCCAACTCCTGGGGGGCTCCTATAATTCACCCCTCCACTTT.